These 12 T cell receptor beta chains came from one sample sequenced in a study of CD8 T cells in ankylosing spondylitis. TCRdb recomputed calls from the 5' RACE reads with MiXCR, one row per CDR3 protein. The data hold fewer than 250,000 distinct CDR3 sequences, with about 11% observed a single time. The sequencing input was blood, either unsorted or a sorted T cell fraction (not recorded which). Source of these receptors: a male donor with ankylosing spondylitis or in good health (not recorded which).

This clonotype has ten or more counts. This chain's CDR3 is CSVEAGGLAGEQFF. The CDR3 nucleotides read TGCAGTGTGGAGGCGGGAGGGCTCGCCGGTGAGCAGTTCTTC. The V call is TRBV20-1, the J call TRBJ2-1; 9 nucleotides match TRBD2. With V trimmed by 7 bases and J by 9 bases, 13 bases remained unmatched. CDR3 length: 14 residues. Looked up from germline, CDR1 is DFQATT and CDR2 is SNEGSKA (reference sequence).

The chain carries TRBV30 and TRBJ1-1; 9 bases line up with TRBD1. Germline CDR1 and CDR2: GTSNPN and SVGIG (reference sequence). The CDR3 contains 17 residues. J was trimmed by 5 bases and V by 1 base; bases with no gene match: 14. This chain's CDR3 is CAWSGEPGQGYGTEAFF. The CDR3 DNA sequence: TGTGCCTGGAGTGGAGAACCGGGACAGGGTTATGGGACTGAAGCTTTCTTT. Looking up the rest from reference TRBV30 and TRBJ1-1 gives the full variable domain: SQTIHQWPATLVQPVGSPLSLECTVEGTSNPNLYWYRQAAGRGLQLLFYSVGIGQISSEVPQNLSASRPQDRQFILSSKKLLLSDSGFYLCAWSGEPGQGYGTEAFFGQGTRLTVV.

This clonotype was detected only a few times. The chain employs TRBV3-1 and TRBJ2-3; 8 bases fit TRBD1. The CDR3 length is 15 residues. Germline CDR1 reads LGHDT; CDR2 reads YNNKEL (reference sequence). V lost 1 base to trimming and J lost 1 base; unmatched junction nucleotides: 1. CDR3 nucleotides: TGTGCCAGCAGCCAAGTGACAGGGGGCACAGATACGCAGTATTTT. It is translated as CASSQVTGGTDTQYF.

This clonotype was seen a few times. A read error may explain this, as a much larger clone is one base away. The chain has TRBV11-2 and TRBJ1-1, with D perhaps matching TRBD1 (6 bases). Trimming pared 5 bases from V and 7 bases from J, leaving 11 bases between. CDR1 is SGHAT and CDR2 is FQNNGV in the germline V gene. The CDR3 has 12 amino acids. For the CDR3, the DNA is TGTGCCAGCAGCCCAGGACAGTTTGAAGCTTTCTTT. It is translated as CASSPGQFEAFF.

This clonotype was counted ten times or more. The V call is TRBV5-1, the J call TRBJ2-2, with 7 bases matching TRBD2. V was clipped by 1 base and J by 4 bases; unmatched bases: 1. CDR1 is SGHRS, CDR2 YFSETQ, per germline. This CDR3 contains 14 residues. The CDR3 here is CASSLREVTGELFF. CDR3 bases: TGCGCCAGCAGCTTGCGGGAGGTCACCGGGGAGCTGTTTTTT. The variable domain in full, with the rest retrieved from reference TRBV5-1 and TRBJ2-2, is KAGVTQTPRYLIKTRGQQVTLSCSPISGHRSVSWYQQTPGQGLQFLFEYFSETQRNKGNFPGRFSGRQFSNSRSEMNVSTLELGDSALYLCASSLREVTGELFFGEGSRLTVL.

The table lists this clonotype with many counts. This sequence joins TRBV28 and TRBJ2-1; 7 nucleotides align to TRBD2. Losses at the gene ends were 5 bases for V and 4 bases for J; bases not matched to a gene: 8. The CDR3 sequence is 15 residues long. Per the germline V gene, CDR1 is MDHEN and CDR2 is SYDVKM. DNA of the CDR3: TGTGCCAGCAGTCCCCGGGGAGGGGTTTACAATGAGCAGTTCTTC. Translated: CASSPRGGVYNEQFF.

This clonotype was found many times. The chain carries TRBV6-2 or TRBV6-3 and TRBJ1-2, with a tentative D call TRBD1 (5 bases). The ends were cut back, 6 bases at V and 5 bases at J, with 19 bases in the middle. Germline loops: CDR1 MNHEY, CDR2 SVGEGT. The CDR3 is 15 residues long. The CDR3 DNA sequence: TGTGCCAGCAGCCTTTCTCCCCTGGGGGATTATGGCTACACCTTC. Its translation is CASSLSPLGDYGYTF.

This clonotype was recorded a few times. V and J are TRBV7-9 and TRBJ2-5, with 10 bases matching TRBD2. CDR1 is SEHNR and CDR2 is FQNEAQ in the germline V gene (reference sequence). V shed 3 bases, J shed 5 bases, and the junction held 6 bases outside the gene matches. The CDR3 runs 15 residues. Here the CDR3 reads CASSFLAGDGETQYF. CDR3 DNA sequence: TGTGCCAGCAGCTTCCTAGCGGGGGACGGGGAGACCCAGTACTTC.

V gene TRBV5-1 combines with J gene TRBJ2-1; 11 bases line up with TRBD2. This CDR3 has 15 residues. Losses at the gene ends were 3 bases for V and 7 bases for J; bases not matched to a gene: 6. The V gene's germline CDR1 is SGHRS and CDR2 YFSETQ. CDR3 DNA: TGCGCCAGCAGCTCACTAGCGGGAGAGGGGAATGAGCAGTTCTTC. Amino acids: CASSSLAGEGNEQFF.

CDR3 sequence (DNA): TGTGCCAGCAGCTTTTGGGGGAGTAGGAACACCGGGGAGCTGTTTTTT. Translation: CASSFWGSRNTGELFF. This chain joins TRBV7-9 and TRBJ2-2; D possibly uses TRBD1 or TRBD2 (5 bases each). The germline V gene encodes CDR1 SEHNR and CDR2 FQNEAQ (reference sequence). Trimming shortened V by 3 bases and J by 1 base, and 12 bases separated the two germline ends. The CDR3 is 16 residues long.

The chain couples TRBV20-1 to TRBJ1-3; D is perhaps TRBD1 (5 bases). The CDR3 sequence is 14 residues long. CDR1 and CDR2 from the germline V gene are DFQATT and SNEGSKA (reference sequence). Trimming stripped 0 bases from V and 4 bases from J, with 10 bases between. The CDR3 is CSAREGGVGNTIYF. CDR3 bases: TGCAGTGCTAGAGAGGGAGGGGTGGGAAACACCATATATTTT.

This chain connects TRBV20-1 to TRBJ1-4, with D unclear. Germline V gene sequence: CDR1 DFQATT, CDR2 SNEGSKA (reference sequence). V was pared by 6 bases and J by 7 bases, with 15 bases between. The CDR3 is 13 residues long. CDR3: CSARRDMGEKLFF. CDR3 DNA sequence: TGCAGTGCCCGACGGGATATGGGTGAAAAACTGTTTTTT.